This T cell receptor (beta chain) was profiled in a study of blood T cell repertoires in COVID-19. The CDR3 is 15 residues long. Per germline, CDR1 KGHSH and CDR2 LQKENI. With 5 bases removed from V and 2 bases from J, the gap between germline ends came to 13 bases. Repertoires were generated with immunoSEQ multiplex PCR, while TCRdb's copy carries only in-frame clones and drops some. The table lists 350,000 or so clones, about 92% of them singletons. The source material was peripheral blood. V is TRBV18 and J is TRBJ2-1; no clear D gene. This clonotype originated in a woman in her sixties with COVID-19, enrolled during active disease. The CDR3 DNA reads TGTGCCAGCTCAACGTACCGGAGCACCTACAATGAGCAGTTCTTC. Its translation is CASSTYRSTYNEQFF.